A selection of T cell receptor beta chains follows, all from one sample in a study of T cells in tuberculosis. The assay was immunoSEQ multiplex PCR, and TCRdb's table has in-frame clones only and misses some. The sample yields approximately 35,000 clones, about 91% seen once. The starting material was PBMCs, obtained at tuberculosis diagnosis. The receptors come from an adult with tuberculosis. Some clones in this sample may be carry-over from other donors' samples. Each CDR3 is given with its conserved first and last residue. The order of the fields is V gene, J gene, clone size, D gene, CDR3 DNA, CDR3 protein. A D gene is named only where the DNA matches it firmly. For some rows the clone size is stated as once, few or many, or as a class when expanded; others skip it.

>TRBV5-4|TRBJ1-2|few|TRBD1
TGTGCCAGCAGTACCCACAGGGGGCAAGAACATGGCTACACCTTC
CASSTHRGQEHGYTF
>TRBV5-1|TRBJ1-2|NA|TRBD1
TGCGCCAGCAGCTCTCGGACAGGGTCGTTGGGCTACACCTTC
CASSSRTGSLGYTF
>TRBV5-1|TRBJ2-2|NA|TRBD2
TGCGCCAGCAGCTTTTGGACTAGCGAGGCCGGGGAGCTGTTTTTT
CASSFWTSEAGELFF
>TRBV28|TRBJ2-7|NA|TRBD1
TGTGCCAGCAGATATAGGGACAGGGGAACCTACGAGCAGTACTTC
CASRYRDRGTYEQYF
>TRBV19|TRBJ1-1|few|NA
TGTGCCAGTAGCCCCGACCGACAGGAGAACACTGAAGCTTTCTTT
CASSPDRQENTEAFF
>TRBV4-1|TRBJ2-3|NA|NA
TGCGCCAGCAGCTTCATCGGCGGAGGATCGCAGTATTTT
CASSFIGGGSQYF
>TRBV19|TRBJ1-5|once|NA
TGTGCCAGTACCGACCCCGGGGGGTATCAGCCCCAGCATTTT
CASTDPGGYQPQHF
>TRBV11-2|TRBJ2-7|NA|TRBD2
TGTGCCAGCAGCCTCGTGGGAGGCGGGGGGGCCGTCCACGAGCAGTACTTC
CASSLVGGGGAVHEQYF
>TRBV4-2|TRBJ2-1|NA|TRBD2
TGTGCCAGCAGCCAGAGAAAGACTAGCGGGAGCATGGGCAATGAGCAGTTCTTC
CASSQRKTSGSMGNEQFF
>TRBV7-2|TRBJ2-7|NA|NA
TGTGCCAGCAGCTTAGTTTTGGGGGCCGAGCAGTACTTC
CASSLVLGAEQYF
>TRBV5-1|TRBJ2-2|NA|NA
TGCGCCAGCAGCTTGAAGACAATTCAATCTATGCTAAGGACCGGGGAGCTGTTTTTT
CASSLKTIQSMLRTGELFF
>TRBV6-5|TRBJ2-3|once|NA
TGTGCCAGCAGTTCCACCAGGCGAACCGACACAGATACGCAGTATTTT
CASSSTRRTDTDTQYF
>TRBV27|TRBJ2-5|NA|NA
TGTGCCAGCAGTTTAAATTGGGGCGAGACCCAGTACTTC
CASSLNWGETQYF
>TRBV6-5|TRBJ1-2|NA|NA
TGTGCCAGCAGTTACTGGGGGGGGCATGGCTATGGCTACACCTTC
CASSYWGGHGYGYTF
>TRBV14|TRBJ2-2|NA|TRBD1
TGTGCCAGCAGCCCCCAAACCGGGACAGTGAACACCGGGGAGCTGTTTTTT
CASSPQTGTVNTGELFF
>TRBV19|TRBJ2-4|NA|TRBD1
TGTGCCAGTAGTATAGATTGGGACAGCAAAAACATTCAGTACTTC
CASSIDWDSKNIQYF
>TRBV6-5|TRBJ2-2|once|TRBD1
TGTGCCATTGCCACAGGGGGCAACACCGGGGAGCTGTTTTTT
CAIATGGNTGELFF
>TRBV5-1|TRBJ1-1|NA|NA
TGCGCCAGCTCCTCCCCAACTCCTCAGGGGCCCTTTAAGGACACTGAAGCTTTCTTT
CASSSPTPQGPFKDTEAFF
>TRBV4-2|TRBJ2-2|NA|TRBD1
TGTGCCAGCAGCCGACCAGGGGGCACCGGGGAGCTGTTTTTT
CASSRPGGTGELFF
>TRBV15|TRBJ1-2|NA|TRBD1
TGTGCCACCAGCAGAGCCCCTCTACAGGGGGCTGACTATGGCTACACCTTC
CATSRAPLQGADYGYTF
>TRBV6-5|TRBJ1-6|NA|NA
TGTGCCACCAGGGAGAATTCGAATAATTCACCCCTCCACTTT
CATRENSNNSPLHF
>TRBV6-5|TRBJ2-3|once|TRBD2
TGTGCCAGCAGTTCCCCAAGCGGGGGAGGCACAGATACGCAGTATTTT
CASSSPSGGGTDTQYF
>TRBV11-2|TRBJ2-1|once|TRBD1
TGTGCCAGCAGCCTATCCGGACAGGCGCTAGGGGACAATGAGCAGTTCTTC
CASSLSGQALGDNEQFF
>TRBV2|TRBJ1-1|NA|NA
TGTGCCAGCAGGGACAGCTCACTGAACACTGAAGCTTTCTTT
CASRDSSLNTEAFF
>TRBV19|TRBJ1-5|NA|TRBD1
TGTGCCAGTAGTACCCGGACAGGGAGTTTGATGGAACCCCAGCATTTT
CASSTRTGSLMEPQHF
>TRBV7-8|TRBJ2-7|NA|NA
TGTGCCAGCAGCTTAGCAGCTTATTACGAGCAGTACTTC
CASSLAAYYEQYF
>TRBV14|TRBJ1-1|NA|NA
TGTGCCAGCAGCCAAAGACAGGTGACTTTGAACACTGAAGCTTTCTTT
CASSQRQVTLNTEAFF
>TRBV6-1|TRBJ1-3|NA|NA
TGTGCCAGCAGTTATAATGGAAACACCATATATTTT
CASSYNGNTIYF
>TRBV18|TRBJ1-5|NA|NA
TGTGCCAGCTCACCCGTTAGCAATCAGCCCCAGCATTTT
CASSPVSNQPQHF
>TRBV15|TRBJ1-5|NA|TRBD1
TGTGCCACCAGCAGAGATGTGGGGACAGGGGGTCAGCCCCAGCATTTT
CATSRDVGTGGQPQHF
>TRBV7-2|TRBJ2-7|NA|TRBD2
TGTGCCAGCAGGCGCAGCAGCGGGGGCGAGCAGTACTTC
CASRRSSGGEQYF
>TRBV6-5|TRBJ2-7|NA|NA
TGTGCCAGCAGTGTTCTCCCAAGCGTCGAGCAGTACTTC
CASSVLPSVEQYF
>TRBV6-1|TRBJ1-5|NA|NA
TGTGCCAGCAGTGAAGGGCAGGGGCCCCAGCATTTT
CASSEGQGPQHF
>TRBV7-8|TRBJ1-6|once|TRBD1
TGTGCCAGCAGTCACTACCGGGACAGGGCTTCACCCCTCCACTTT
CASSHYRDRASPLHF
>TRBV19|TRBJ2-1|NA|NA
TGTGCCAGTAGTCACGGAGTTAATGAGCAGTTCTTC
CASSHGVNEQFF
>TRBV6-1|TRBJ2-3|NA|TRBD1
TGTGCCAGCAGTGAGACAGGGGGCACAGATACGCAGTATTTT
CASSETGGTDTQYF
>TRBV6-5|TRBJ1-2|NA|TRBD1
TGTGCCAGCAGCCGTCCCGGGACAGCTGGCTACACCTTC
CASSRPGTAGYTF
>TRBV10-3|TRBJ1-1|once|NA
TGTGCCATCAGTACAGGACACCAGAACACTGAAGCTTTCTTT
CAISTGHQNTEAFF
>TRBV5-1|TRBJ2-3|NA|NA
TGCGCCAGCAGCTTGTGGTCTAGCTTCGATACGCAGTATTTT
CASSLWSSFDTQYF
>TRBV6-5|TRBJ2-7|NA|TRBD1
TGTGCCAGCAGTTATCGGGCCACAGGGGGCTACGAGCAGTACTTC
CASSYRATGGYEQYF
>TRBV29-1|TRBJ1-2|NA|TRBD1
TGCAGCGTTGACCAGGACAGGGGGCGGAGGGATGGCTACACCTTC
CSVDQDRGRRDGYTF
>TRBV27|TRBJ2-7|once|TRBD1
TGTGCCAGCAGACTCTTGACTTACAGGGGGCATCAGCACGAGCAGTACTTC
CASRLLTYRGHQHEQYF
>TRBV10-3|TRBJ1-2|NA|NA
TGTGCCATCAGTGTGGAGGCTAACTATGGCTACACCTTC
CAISVEANYGYTF
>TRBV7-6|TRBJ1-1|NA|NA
TGTGCCAGCAGCTTATTGGCGGGGCAAAAGAACACTGAAGCTTTCTTT
CASSLLAGQKNTEAFF
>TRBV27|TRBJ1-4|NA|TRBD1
TGTGCCAGCAGCCTTAGGGGACAGGGGGGTTTGAAAGGAAAACTGTTTTTT
CASSLRGQGGLKGKLFF
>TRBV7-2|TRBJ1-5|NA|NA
TGTGCCAGCAGCTTAAGGAGGGATAGCAATCAGCCCCAGCATTTT
CASSLRRDSNQPQHF
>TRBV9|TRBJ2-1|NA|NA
TGTGCCAGCAGCGTAGCGCCTGATGGGGGGAATGAGCAGTTCTTC
CASSVAPDGGNEQFF
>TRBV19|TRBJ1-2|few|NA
TGTGCCAGTAGTGAATCGGCCAGGCGGAGGAGCTATGGCTACACCTTC
CASSESARRRSYGYTF
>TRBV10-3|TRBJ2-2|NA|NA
TGTGCCATCAGTGAGTCTTGGACAGCGAACACCGGGGAGCTGTTTTTT
CAISESWTANTGELFF
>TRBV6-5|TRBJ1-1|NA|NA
TGTGCCAGCACCATGAACACTGAAGCTTTCTTT
CASTMNTEAFF
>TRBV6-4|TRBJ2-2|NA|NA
TGTGCCAGCAGTGACTCGATGGGCACAACCGGGGAGCTGTTTTTT
CASSDSMGTTGELFF
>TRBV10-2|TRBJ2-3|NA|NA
TGCGCCAGCAGTGCTGGAGGACCGTCGTCGGATACGCAGTATTTT
CASSAGGPSSDTQYF
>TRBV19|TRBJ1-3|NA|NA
TGTGCCAGTAAGGAGACCTACTCTGGAAACACCATATATTTT
CASKETYSGNTIYF
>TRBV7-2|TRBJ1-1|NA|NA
TGTGCCAGCAGCTTAGTTGGCCGGGACACTGAAGCTTTCTTT
CASSLVGRDTEAFF
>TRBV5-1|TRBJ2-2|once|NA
TGCGCCAGCACAAACACCGGGGAGCTGTTTTTT
CASTNTGELFF